One sample yielded the 28 T cell receptor beta chains listed below, sequenced in a study of T cell repertoires in cytomegalovirus infection. TCRdb called the reads again in MiXCR, with one record for every CDR3 protein. The sample contains some 590,000 distinct CDR3 sequences, roughly 42% of which appear only once. No antigens are known for them. The input for sequencing was cultured PBMCs, taken from culture after CMV antigen stimulation. Receptors originate from a human donor in good health (CMV status not recorded). Some clones in this sample may be carry-over from other donors' samples.

This clonotype was observed a handful of times. The J gene is TRBJ2-3, the V gene TRBV6-1; 12 positions match TRBD1. The CDR3 has 16 residues. The ends lost 6 bases at V and 0 bases at J; junction bases unmatched: 4. Germline V gene sequence: CDR1 MNHNS, CDR2 SASEGT. The CDR3 region is CASRGQGALSTDTQYF. CDR3 DNA: TGTGCCAGCAGGGGACAGGGGGCGCTTAGCACAGATACGCAGTATTTT.

CDR3 nucleotide sequence: TGTGCCAGCAGGGAAAGATCCGGTAACACCATATATTTT. Translation: CASRERSGNTIYF. The chain joins TRBV19 to TRBJ1-3; maybe TRBD1 (5 bases). Per germline, CDR1 LNHDA and CDR2 SQIVND (reference sequence). The germline V and J ends were trimmed by 9 bases and 7 bases, with 16 bases remaining between them. This CDR3 is built from 13 residues. Drawing the rest from reference TRBV19 and TRBJ1-3, the complete variable domain is DGGITQSPKYLFRKEGQNVTLSCEQNLNHDAMYWYRQDPGQGLRLIYYSQIVNDFQKGDIAEGYSVSREKKESFPLTVTSAQKNPTAFYLCASRERSGNTIYFGEGSWLTVV.

About this clonotype itself: Possible read error: a much larger clone is one base away. This chain joins TRBV7-2 and TRBJ2-1; no clear D gene. There are 12 residues in the CDR3. V was shortened by 2 bases and J by 6 bases, with 5 bases between the two germline ends. Germline CDR1 SGHTA, CDR2 FQGNSA. The CDR3 reads CASSLRANEQFF. The CDR3 DNA is TGTGCCAGCAGCTTAAGGGCCAATGAGCAGTTCTTC. The entire variable domain, with the rest obtained from reference TRBV7-2 and TRBJ2-1, is as follows: GAGVSQSPSNKVTEKGKDVELRCDPISGHTALYWYRQSLGQGLEFLIYFQGNSAPDKSGLPSDRFSAERTGGSVSTLTIQRTQQEDSAVYLCASSLRANEQFFGPGTRLTVL.

There are many counts of this clonotype. The chain recombines TRBV7-2 with TRBJ2-7; no clear D gene. The V gene's germline CDR1 is SGHTA and CDR2 FQGNSA. Trimming removed 4 bases at V and 1 base at J, with 11 bases between. The CDR3 length is 14 residues. CDR3 sequence (DNA): TGTGCCAGCAGCTCCCCCGGTAGGTCCTACGAGCAGTACTTC. Its protein product is CASSSPGRSYEQYF.

V gene TRBV4-1 combines with J gene TRBJ2-3; D perhaps matches TRBD1 (6 bases). This CDR3 spans 12 amino acids. The V gene lost 1 base and the J gene lost 10 bases, with 9 bases spanning the gap. Germline CDR1 reads MGHRA; CDR2 reads YSYEKL. CDR3 bases: TGCGCCAGCAGCCAAGGGGGACAAGCGCAGTATTTT. This gives the protein CASSQGGQAQYF.

This clonotype was counted only a few times. The V gene is TRBV7-6, the J gene TRBJ1-1; no firm D call. CDR1 and CDR2 (germline): SGHVS, FNYEAQ. V lost 1 base to trimming and J lost 4 bases, with 13 bases between them. CDR3 length: 15 amino acids. The CDR3 nucleotides read TGTGCCAGCAGCTTAGGTGCTGAGGCAACCACTGAAGCTTTCTTT. This sequence encodes CASSLGAEATTEAFF.

This clonotype was detected ten times or more. This sequence joins TRBV7-2 and TRBJ2-5; TRBD2 aligns across 9 bases. The V segment lost 1 base and the J segment 1 base; nucleotides outside the gene matches: 4. Germline CDR1 SGHTA, CDR2 FQGNSA. CDR3 size: 16 residues. The CDR3, as DNA: TGTGCCAGCAGCTTAGTCCTGCGGGGGGGCCAAGAGACCCAGTACTTC. It codes for CASSLVLRGGQETQYF.

This clonotype was recorded only once. This chain links TRBV28 with TRBJ1-6; 8 bases agree with TRBD1. Germline V CDR1 and CDR2: MDHEN, SYDVKM. The J segment lost 9 bases and the V segment lost 6 bases, leaving 10 bases of the junction unmatched. This CDR3 is 15 amino acids long. The CDR3 DNA reads TGTGCCAGCAGAAGCCCAGGACAGGGTGTTTCACCCCTCCACTTT. As protein: CASRSPGQGVSPLHF.

This clonotype has more than one count but fewer than ten. This rearrangement joins TRBV6-2 or TRBV6-3 to TRBJ2-1; 14 bases are shared with TRBD2. Trimming removed 7 bases from V and 6 bases from J; junction bases left unmatched: 11. CDR1 and CDR2 (germline): MNHEY, SVGEGT. The CDR3 covers 17 residues. CDR3 sequence (DNA): TGTGCCAGCACCCCTGGACTAGCGGGAGGCTGGGTCAATGAGCAGTTCTTC. Translating it yields CASTPGLAGGWVNEQFF.

This clonotype has only a few counts. The chain recombines TRBV19 with TRBJ1-2, with 7 bases matching TRBD1. The V and J ends lost 7 bases and 0 bases, in that order; junction bases with no gene match: 8. The length of the CDR3 is 15 residues. CDR1 LNHDA and CDR2 SQIVND come from the germline V gene (reference sequence). The CDR3, as DNA: TGTGCCAGTACCCCGACAGGGACGGCTAACTATGGCTACACCTTC. This codes for CASTPTGTANYGYTF.

A few counts support this clonotype. The gene calls are TRBV12-3 or TRBV12-4 and TRBJ2-2; D tentatively reads TRBD1 or TRBD2 (6 bases each). V lost 3 bases to trimming and J lost 5 bases, with 13 bases between them. The CDR3 runs to 15 residues. The CDR3 is CASSFRRGGTGELFF. CDR3 DNA: TGTGCCAGCAGTTTCCGCAGGGGAGGTACCGGGGAGCTGTTTTTT.

This clonotype was counted a few times. The chain has TRBV6-1 and TRBJ1-2; tentatively, D is TRBD1 (5 bases). The CDR3 totals 14 residues. Trimming pared 2 bases from V and 7 bases from J, leaving 14 bases between. The germline V gene has CDR1 MNHNS and CDR2 SASEGT. CDR3 loop: CASSENTGARGYTF. The CDR3 coding sequence is TGTGCCAGCAGTGAAAATACCGGGGCGCGTGGCTACACCTTC.

This clonotype showed up just once. The V gene is TRBV5-6, the J gene TRBJ2-7, with D maybe TRBD1 (6 bases). Trimming took off 6 bases at V and 4 bases at J, with 17 bases between the two ends. This CDR3 has 14 residues. CDR1 and CDR2 from the germline V gene are SGHDT and YYEEEE. This CDR3 reads CASNPSTGDYEQYF. For the CDR3, the DNA is TGTGCCAGCAACCCGTCGACAGGCGATTACGAGCAGTACTTC.

The chain joins TRBV5-5 to TRBJ2-3; 12 bases are shared with TRBD2. The V and J ends lost 5 bases and 0 bases, in that order; junction bases with no gene match: 4. The length of the CDR3 is 16 residues. Germline V gene lookup returns CDR1 SGHKS and CDR2 YYEKEE (reference sequence). CDR3: CASRDGLAGSTDTQYF. The DNA of the CDR3 is TGTGCCAGCAGGGACGGACTAGCGGGAAGCACAGATACGCAGTATTTT.

This chain connects TRBV7-2 to TRBJ1-2, with D possibly being TRBD1 (5 bases). The CDR3 has 14 amino acids. Germline loops: CDR1 SGHTA, CDR2 FQGNSA. V shed 5 bases and J shed 5 bases, with 15 bases lying between them. The CDR3 protein is CASSTRQPLYGYTF. The CDR3 DNA follows: TGTGCCAGCAGCACTAGACAGCCCCTTTATGGCTACACCTTC. Variable domain in full (rest from reference TRBV7-2 and TRBJ1-2): GAGVSQSPSNKVTEKGKDVELRCDPISGHTALYWYRQSLGQGLEFLIYFQGNSAPDKSGLPSDRFSAERTGGSVSTLTIQRTQQEDSAVYLCASSTRQPLYGYTFGSGTRLTVV.

The gene calls are TRBV6-6 and TRBJ1-5, with a weak D call TRBD1 (5 bases). Germline CDR1 MNHNY, CDR2 SVGAGI (reference sequence). The germline V and J ends were trimmed by 1 base and 2 bases, with 12 bases remaining between them. The CDR3 length is 16 residues. The CDR3 loop is CASSYLGQVGNQPQHF. CDR3 nucleotide sequence: TGTGCCAGCAGTTACTTGGGGCAGGTGGGCAATCAGCCCCAGCATTTT.

This clonotype was seen a handful of times. The chain uses TRBV24-1 and TRBJ2-3; tentatively, D is TRBD2 (6 bases). The CDR3 covers 15 residues. Germline CDR1 KGHDR, CDR2 SFDVKD. Trimming took off 2 bases at V and 8 bases at J, with 16 bases between the two ends. CDR3 amino acids: CATSDYRGPGSTQYF. The CDR3 coding sequence is TGTGCCACCAGTGATTACCGGGGCCCCGGGAGTACGCAGTATTTT.

The gene calls are TRBV2 and TRBJ1-2; 7 bases map to TRBD1. Germline-derived CDR1 and CDR2 are SNHLY and FYNNEI. This CDR3 is 14 amino acids long. Trimming removed 6 bases from V and 7 bases from J; junction bases left unmatched: 11. CDR3 loop: CASRRQGFSGGYTF. CDR3 DNA sequence: TGTGCCAGCAGACGACAGGGCTTTTCTGGTGGCTACACCTTC.

This clonotype came up a few times. This chain connects TRBV11-3 to TRBJ2-1, with 9 bases lining up with TRBD2. Germline trimming cut 5 bases from V and 7 bases from J; bases unmatched to any gene: 6. The CDR3 has 14 residues. CDR1 is SGHNT, CDR2 YENEEA, per germline. CDR3 region: CASSLRTSANEQFF. As DNA, the CDR3 is TGTGCCAGCAGCCTCAGGACTAGCGCAAATGAGCAGTTCTTC. The variable domain in full, with the rest retrieved from reference TRBV11-3 and TRBJ2-1, is EAGVVQSPRYKIIEKKQPVAFWCNPISGHNTLYWYLQNLGQGPELLIRYENEEAVDDSQLPKDRFSAERLKGVDSTLKIQPAELGDSAVYLCASSLRTSANEQFFGPGTRLTVL.

The chain employs TRBV7-2 and TRBJ1-3, with D unclear. V was shortened by 0 bases and J by 4 bases, with 10 bases between the two germline ends. Germline V lookup: CDR1 SGHTA, CDR2 FQGNSA. The CDR3 extends over 15 amino acids. The CDR3, as DNA: TGTGCCAGCAGCTTAGCATCCCCCCGGGGAAACACCATATATTTT. Protein product: CASSLASPRGNTIYF. The whole variable domain, remainder taken from reference TRBV7-2 and TRBJ1-3, is GAGVSQSPSNKVTEKGKDVELRCDPISGHTALYWYRQSLGQGLEFLIYFQGNSAPDKSGLPSDRFSAERTGGSVSTLTIQRTQQEDSAVYLCASSLASPRGNTIYFGEGSWLTVV.

The chain links TRBV18 to TRBJ2-1; 7 nucleotides match TRBD1. Looked up from germline, CDR1 is KGHSH and CDR2 is LQKENI. CDR3 size: 13 residues. The junction had 4 bases not matched to a gene; V was cut back by 4 bases and J by 7 bases. The CDR3 DNA reads TGTGCCAGCTCACGCACGACAGGGAATGAGCAGTTCTTC. Its protein is CASSRTTGNEQFF.

This clonotype was recorded many times. The chain combines TRBV19 with TRBJ2-1, with D unclear. Per the germline V gene, CDR1 is LNHDA and CDR2 is SQIVND (reference sequence). Trimming removed 6 bases from V and 6 bases from J, with 12 bases in between. The CDR3 is 13 residues long. The CDR3 here is CASSLTVTNEQFF. The DNA of the CDR3 is TGTGCCAGTAGCCTAACTGTTACCAATGAGCAGTTCTTC.

The chain is built from TRBV7-2 and TRBJ1-6, with a possible D match to TRBD1 (5 bases). There are 17 residues in the CDR3. The germline CDR1 and CDR2 sequences are SGHTA and FQGNSA. Trimming took 5 bases from V and 10 from J, leaving 24 bases between them. CDR3 loop: CASSLEKQRAGGSPLHF. CDR3 coding DNA: TGTGCCAGCAGCCTTGAGAAGCAGAGGGCTGGGGGGTCACCCCTCCACTTT. The whole variable domain, filled in from reference TRBV7-2 and TRBJ1-6, reads GAGVSQSPSNKVTEKGKDVELRCDPISGHTALYWYRQSLGQGLEFLIYFQGNSAPDKSGLPSDRFSAERTGGSVSTLTIQRTQQEDSAVYLCASSLEKQRAGGSPLHFGNGTRLTVT.

The chain employs TRBV6-8 and TRBJ1-6; TRBD1 matches 8 bases. The V gene's germline CDR1 is MNHGY and CDR2 SAAAGT. The CDR3 consists of 16 residues. Losses at the gene ends were 6 bases for V and 7 bases for J; bases not matched to a gene: 11. This CDR3 reads CASSDSGGAKNSPLHF. The CDR3 bases are TGTGCCAGCAGCGATTCAGGGGGCGCAAAAAATTCACCCCTCCACTTT.

This chain links TRBV12-3 or TRBV12-4 with TRBJ2-6, with a possible D match to TRBD2 (5 bases). The CDR3 covers 16 residues. V was cut by 4 bases and J by 1 base, with 11 bases left in between. The CDR3 sequence: CASSSGSFSGANVLTF. CDR3 nucleotide sequence: TGTGCCAGCAGTTCGGGAAGTTTTTCTGGGGCCAACGTCCTGACTTTC.

The chain recombines TRBV5-6 with TRBJ2-7; 12 bases are shared with TRBD2. Trimming took 5 bases from V and 2 from J; bases not matched to a gene: 8. The CDR3 consists of 16 residues. CDR1 SGHDT and CDR2 YYEEEE come from the germline V gene. Here the CDR3 reads CASRAERTSGTYEQYF. The CDR3 coding sequence is TGTGCCAGCAGGGCTGAGCGGACTAGCGGGACCTACGAGCAGTACTTC.

The CDR3, as DNA: TGTGCCAGCAGCTACCAAGGGACAGTTAATGAAAAACTGTTTTTT. Translated, it gives CASSYQGTVNEKLFF. The gene calls are TRBV7-8 and TRBJ1-4; TRBD1 matches at 7 bases. Germline CDR1 is SGHVS and CDR2 is FQNEAQ. Trimming removed 4 bases from V and 4 bases from J; junction bases left unmatched: 6. The length of the CDR3 is 15 residues.

This clonotype was observed a few times. The chain combines TRBV5-5 with TRBJ2-3, with D hard to call. Germline V gene data show CDR1 as SGHKS and CDR2 as YYEKEE (reference sequence). CDR3 length equals 11 residues. V was shortened by 4 bases and J by 8 bases, with 8 bases between the two germline ends. CDR3 sequence reads: CASSLDGTQYF. The CDR3 nucleotides are TGTGCCAGCAGCCTCGACGGTACGCAGTATTTT.